Listed here is a single T cell receptor beta chain. Its specificity is not known. This sample is drawn from a study of T cell responses to AZD1222 COVID-19 vaccine. The germline CDR1 and CDR2 sequences are DFQATT and SNEGSKA (reference sequence). V lost 3 bases to trimming and J lost 8 bases, with 16 bases between them. The CDR3 is 13 residues long. The data were produced by immunoSEQ multiplex PCR, yet TCRdb's version contains in-frame clones alone and is incomplete. The sample carries 65,000 to 70,000 clones, roughly 80% recorded once. Findings of the study overall: Most donors were white British and more were female, and clonal diversity was possibly underestimated. Repertoires were collected only later (after the peak T cell response had occurred). Spike was spanned by vaccine-associated CD4 TCRs, with dominance at 160-218 and 743-854.

The receptor comes from an adult in good health. This chain uses TRBV20-1 with TRBJ1-2; D unclear. Sample: peripheral blood, taken on day 0 of AZD1222 vaccination. CDR3 region: CSASTGSISGYTF. The DNA for the CDR3 is TGCAGTGCTAGTACCGGGTCAATAAGCGGCTACACCTTC.